This TCR beta chain was sequenced during a study of blood T cells in healthy people across ages. On this clonotype itself: One junction end disagrees with the germline gene, perhaps due to a read error.

The authors ran a second PCR of about 6 to 11 cycles using a sample-barcoded 5' primer and a J-beta primer mix. Each CDR3 protein is one row after TCRdb ran MiXCR on the 5' RACE reads. Of approximately 1.5 million distinct CDR3 sequences in the sample, roughly 43% are singletons; the top ten hold about 3.8%. The study isolated at least 6 million PBMCs from each sample. Germline V gene lookup returns CDR1 MNHEY and CDR2 SVGAGI. The CDR3 has 16 residues. V is TRBV6-5 and J is TRBJ1-6; D not certain. This sequence originates from a woman under 30 in good health. Material: blood. CDR3 sequence (DNA): TGTGCCGGCAGTTCCCGGACGAGCTCCTATAATTCACCCCTCCACTTT. It yields the protein CAGSSRTSSYNSPLHF.